This TCR beta chain comes out of a study of blood T cell repertoires in COVID-19 (dated by TCRdb to 2020 to 2022). A note on the overall study: Samples covering the acute and convalescent phases of COVID-19 were provided by collaborators in the United States, Italy and Spain. The material from the prospective study consisted of cDNA or gDNA derived from T cells, B-cell-depleted T cells, or PBMCs. The dataset comprised deeply sampled blood TCRbeta repertoires from subjects exposed to, actively infected with, or recovered from COVID-19. The repertoires were made available in a free public database intended to serve as a resource for research on the immune response to SARS-CoV-2. The samples were drawn from the first 160 participants of the ongoing ImmuneRACE study and from over 950 subjects provided by 6 global collaborators. A de-identified subject ID, COVID-19 status, age in years and sex were almost always included in the sample metadata. Where HLA class I and class II types were available, the types were taken from metadata supplied by the sample provider, not from assay-based typing.

Broader findings and caveats from the paper: The amount of clinical and demographic metadata varied by source and participant and was provided uncurated.

In the prospective study, participants were roughly 18 to 100 years old, resided in fewer than 25 geographic areas of the United States, and were enrolled through a virtual design. To assign participants to cohorts, the prospective study relied on clinical history that participants themselves reported in a screening survey and a study questionnaire. ImmuneRACE Cohort 3 recovered participants were defined by two consecutive negative NP/OP PCR tests, healthcare professional clearance, or symptom resolution. In the prospective study, mobile phlebotomists collected whole blood, serum and a nasopharyngeal or oropharyngeal swab from each participant. Over an approximately two-month period, participants in the prospective study had the option of providing additional blood draws and questionnaires. Before DNA extraction, blood samples from the prospective study were shipped at room temperature or frozen.

TCRbeta CDR3 regions were amplified from genomic DNA using the immunoSEQ Assay, a bias-controlled multiplex PCR. As for the authors' bioinformatics: The number of nucleated cells in each sample was estimated from the amplification of reference gene primers within the assay. To quantify the absolute abundance of each unique TCRbeta CDR3 rearrangement, sequence reads were collapsed and filtered. For each sample, productive Simpson clonality was calculated as the square root of Simpson's diversity index over productive rearrangements. TCRdb took over this immuneACCESS table, retaining in-frame rearrangements with V and J assigned. Such tables are incomplete; in checked studies, under half of the missing clones stem from an unresolved V gene, and the remainder is unexplained. V and J calls and clone size are copied from that table; D and trimming were computed from the DNA. Within this sample are 300,000 to 400,000 clones, with around 90% of them counted one time only. The top ten clonotypes cover around 2.7% of the sample.

CDR1 and CDR2 (SGHTA, FQGNSA) derive from the germline V gene. The CDR3 measures 15 amino acids from cysteine to phenylalanine. Just the 45-base CDR3 DNA is kept, in frame starting at base 1. V sheds 1 base and J sheds 1 base, leaving 5 bases between their ends. Notes on this clone: Its binding antigen is unknown. No base quality information exists; no much larger clone differs at one position.

The receptor was derived from a man in his 60s who had recovered from COVID-19. The V and J segments used are TRBV7-2 and TRBJ2-6, with the D gene call left open. The sample consisted of PBMCs or T cells enriched from blood (not recorded which). The base sequence is TGTGCCAGCAGCTTAGTCCCGTCTGGGGCCAACGTCCTGACTTTC. It translates as CASSLVPSGANVLTF.